Following are 26 T cell receptor beta chains from one sample sequenced in a study of T cells in Graves' hyperthyroidism and ophthalmopathy. Amplification of TCR beta CDR3 regions used RNA as the template. When the TCR CDR3 underwent first-round RT-PCR, the HTBI primer set was used. MiXCR, run by TCRdb on the multiplex PCR reads, gives a single entry per CDR3 protein. Among about 200,000 distinct CDR3 sequences listed, about 18% were seen once. Sequenced material: blood. These TCRs come from a man in his forties with Graves' hyperthyroidism.

The sample holds many counts of this clonotype. The rearrangement links TRBV6-5 to TRBJ1-2; 8 nucleotides align to TRBD1. The CDR3 extends over 16 amino acids. Germline-derived CDR1 and CDR2 are MNHEY and SVGAGI. The V and J ends lost 0 bases and 6 bases, in that order; junction bases with no gene match: 9. The CDR3 loop reads CASSYSITGGEDGYTF. The CDR3 nucleotides are TGTGCCAGCAGTTACTCGATCACAGGGGGGGAAGATGGCTACACCTTC.

This clonotype was seen many times. This rearrangement joins TRBV13 to TRBJ1-1; D gene ambiguous. This CDR3 region has 12 residues. The germline gives CDR1 PRHDT, CDR2 FYEKMQ (reference sequence). Trimming removed 0 bases at V and 6 bases at J, with 5 bases between. Here the CDR3 DNA reads TGTGCCAGCAGCTTAGGACCCTCTGAAGCTTTCTTT. Its protein product is CASSLGPSEAFF.

V usage is TRBV5-5 and J usage is TRBJ1-5, with 7 bases lining up with TRBD1. The length of the CDR3 is 16 residues. Germline V CDR1 and CDR2: SGHKS, YYEKEE (reference sequence). The J segment lost 1 base and the V segment lost 0 bases, leaving 4 bases of the junction unmatched. The CDR3 here is CASSLEVQGSNQPQHF. The DNA for the CDR3 is TGTGCCAGCAGCTTGGAAGTACAGGGGAGCAATCAGCCCCAGCATTTT.

In this sample, this clonotype turned up many times. The chain couples TRBV5-1 to TRBJ2-3; TRBD2 agrees at 8 bases. The CDR3 has 15 residues. Germline-derived CDR1 and CDR2 are SGHRS and YFSETQ. V lost 7 bases and J lost 1; bases outside the gene matches: 8. CDR3 residues: CASAQAGEGTDTQYF. Here the CDR3 DNA reads TGCGCCAGCGCCCAAGCGGGGGAAGGCACAGATACGCAGTATTTT.

This chain uses TRBV20-1 with TRBJ2-7; perhaps TRBD2 as D (5 bases). Trimming removed 5 bases at V and 2 bases at J, with 10 bases between. The CDR3 consists of 12 residues. Germline CDR1 reads DFQATT; CDR2 reads SNEGSKA (reference sequence). The CDR3 protein is CSAQYGAYEQYF. CDR3 nucleotides: TGCAGTGCTCAATACGGGGCCTACGAGCAGTACTTC.

This clonotype occurred many times. The V call is TRBV7-2, the J call TRBJ1-1, with TRBD1 matching over 7 bases. Losses at the gene ends were 3 bases for V and 1 base for J; bases not matched to a gene: 5. This CDR3 region has 15 residues. CDR1 and CDR2 (germline): SGHTA, FQGNSA. The CDR3 sequence: CASSFGRGRNTEAFF. CDR3 DNA sequence: TGTGCCAGCAGCTTCGGGAGGGGGCGGAACACTGAAGCTTTCTTT.

The chain combines TRBV28 with TRBJ2-7; 13 bases line up with TRBD2. This CDR3 comprises 17 residues. Germline V gene lookup returns CDR1 MDHEN and CDR2 SYDVKM. With V trimmed by 4 bases and J by 6 bases, 12 bases remained unmatched. CDR3 bases: TGTGCCAGCAGTTCCCAAACCGGGACTAGCGGGATTTCCGAGCAGTACTTC. Encoded protein: CASSSQTGTSGISEQYF.

The CDR3 DNA reads TGTGCCAGTAGATTTCGAACGGATGGCTACACCTTC. It specifies CASRFRTDGYTF. The chain carries TRBV11-2 and TRBJ1-2; D call uncertain. Germline values: CDR1 SGHAT, CDR2 FQNNGV. V lost 9 bases, J lost 6 bases, and 14 bases lay in between. This CDR3 is built from 12 residues.

A few counts support this clonotype. The chain uses TRBV7-9 and TRBJ2-7; the D gene is possibly TRBD1 (6 bases). V dropped 3 bases and J dropped 4 bases, with 10 bases sitting between them. The CDR3 extends over 13 amino acids. Germline loops: CDR1 SEHNR, CDR2 FQNEAQ (reference sequence). The CDR3 DNA follows: TGTGCCAGCAGCTTGGACAGCTGGTACGAGCAGTACTTC. This encodes CASSLDSWYEQYF.

This clonotype was recorded at least ten times. The chain joins TRBV7-2 to TRBJ2-3, with TRBD2 matching over 12 bases. V was pared by 2 bases and J by 1 base, with 7 bases of the junction left unmatched. Germline CDR1 is SGHTA and CDR2 is FQGNSA. The CDR3 covers 18 residues. The CDR3 protein is CASSLSLAGGRGTDTQYF. The CDR3 nucleotides read TGTGCCAGCAGCTTAAGCCTAGCGGGGGGGCGCGGCACAGATACGCAGTATTTT.

Many counts were recorded for this clonotype. The rearrangement uses TRBV12-3 or TRBV12-4 and TRBJ1-1; D gene unclear. The germline V and J ends were trimmed by 5 bases and 4 bases, with 8 bases remaining between them. The CDR3 covers 12 residues. CDR3 protein: CASSLKGTEAFF. The CDR3 DNA reads as TGTGCCAGCAGTCTTAAGGGCACTGAAGCTTTCTTT.

The sample holds a few counts of this clonotype. This likely comes from a read error, as the CDR3 has no conserved phenylalanine or tryptophan at its end. The DNA of the CDR3 is TGTGCCAGCATTAGGTGGGGCGAAAACGAGCAGTACCTC. It encodes CASIRWGENEQYL. The chain uses TRBV2 and TRBJ2-7; tentative D call: TRBD1 (5 bases). The CDR3 contains 13 residues. CDR1 SNHLY and CDR2 FYNNEI come from the germline V gene. Between the trimmed V and J ends, which lost 7 bases and 5 bases, there was a span of 15 bases.

Ten or more counts support this clonotype. The rearrangement joins TRBV20-1 to TRBJ1-3, with D possibly TRBD1 on 5 matching bases. The CDR3 is 14 residues long. Deletions cut 0 bases from V and 4 bases from J, with 10 bases between. Germline CDR1 DFQATT, CDR2 SNEGSKA (reference sequence). The CDR3: CSARDGGGGNTIYF. The CDR3 coding sequence is TGCAGTGCTAGAGATGGCGGGGGGGGAAACACCATATATTTT.

This clonotype was detected many times. The rearrangement uses TRBV2 and TRBJ1-2; D is possibly TRBD1 (5 bases). Looked up from germline, CDR1 is SNHLY and CDR2 is FYNNEI. The CDR3 has 17 amino acids. V was trimmed by 6 bases and J by 5 bases, leaving 25 bases between them. Here the CDR3 reads CASSDGPLRGLRYGYTF. The CDR3 DNA reads as TGTGCCAGCAGCGACGGCCCTTTACGGGGACTCCGGTATGGCTACACCTTC.

This clonotype was seen many times. The chain links TRBV28 to TRBJ2-1; D is unclear. Trimming removed 2 bases from V and 2 bases from J, with 10 bases in between. There are 15 residues in the CDR3. The germline CDR1 and CDR2 sequences are MDHEN and SYDVKM. The CDR3: CASSLNQPPYNEQFF. The CDR3 coding sequence is TGTGCCAGCAGTTTAAATCAGCCCCCCTACAATGAGCAGTTCTTC.

This clonotype has at least ten counts. The V call is TRBV20-1, the J call TRBJ2-5; tentatively, D is TRBD2 (6 bases). This CDR3 region has 12 residues. Germline V lookup: CDR1 DFQATT, CDR2 SNEGSKA (reference sequence). V was shortened by 3 bases and J by 4 bases, with 9 bases between the two germline ends. The CDR3 reads CSASMRGETQYF. CDR3 nucleotide sequence: TGCAGTGCTAGTATGCGGGGAGAGACCCAGTACTTC.

This clonotype came up a few times. The J gene is TRBJ2-1, the V gene TRBV19, with D possibly being TRBD2 (6 bases). This CDR3 has 14 residues. Germline V gene sequence: CDR1 LNHDA, CDR2 SQIVND (reference sequence). Trimming stripped 3 bases from V and 12 bases from J, with 18 bases between. CDR3 in amino acids: CASSIVGAGPRQFF. The CDR3 region has the DNA TGTGCCAGTAGTATCGTCGGGGCGGGGCCCCGGCAGTTCTTC.

This clonotype was counted only a few times. The chain joins TRBV3-1 to TRBJ2-7; 9 bases align to TRBD1. The V segment lost 7 bases and the J segment 5 bases; nucleotides outside the gene matches: 6. The germline gives CDR1 LGHDT, CDR2 YNNKEL (reference sequence). The CDR3 is 13 amino acids. In DNA form, the CDR3 reads TGTGCCAGCACCCAGACAGGGGGAAACGAGCAGTACTTC. Its translation: CASTQTGGNEQYF.

This clonotype showed up many times. The genes are TRBV7-9 and TRBJ2-7; 7 bases are shared with TRBD1. CDR1 SEHNR and CDR2 FQNEAQ come from the germline V gene (reference sequence). Germline trimming cut 9 bases from V and 3 bases from J; bases unmatched to any gene: 8. The CDR3 is 13 residues long. This CDR3 reads CASSGGMNYEQYF. The CDR3 nucleotides are TGTGCCAGTTCAGGGGGTATGAACTACGAGCAGTACTTC.

In its sample, this clonotype was seen a few times. The chain joins TRBV9 to TRBJ2-2, with D hard to call. V lost 1 base, J lost 6 bases, and 13 bases lay in between. Germline V gene sequence: CDR1 SGDLS, CDR2 YYNGEE. This CDR3 contains 15 residues. CDR3 residues: CASSVRPDPAGELFF. CDR3 sequence (DNA): TGTGCCAGCAGCGTACGTCCGGACCCGGCCGGGGAGCTGTTTTTT.

This clonotype was picked up a small number of times. The chain has TRBV11-2 and TRBJ2-4; D is possibly TRBD2 (6 bases). V dropped 0 bases and J dropped 9 bases, with 9 bases sitting between them. The CDR3 loop spans 13 amino acids. Per the germline V gene, CDR1 is SGHAT and CDR2 is FQNNGV. CDR3 coding DNA: TGTGCCAGCAGCTTAGACAGGAGGGGCATTCAGTACTTC. Translation gives CASSLDRRGIQYF.

In its sample, this clonotype was seen many times. The chain links TRBV7-2 to TRBJ1-2, with D hard to call. The CDR3 loop spans 13 amino acids. V gave up 8 bases and J gave up 2 bases, with 12 bases separating them. The germline V gene has CDR1 SGHTA and CDR2 FQGNSA. CDR3 amino acids: CASVSRENYGYTF. The CDR3 bases are TGTGCCAGCGTCTCTAGGGAGAACTATGGCTACACCTTC.

J is TRBJ2-1 and V is TRBV9; the match to TRBD2 covers 10 bases. V lost 0 bases, J lost 4 bases, and 7 bases stayed unmatched. Germline V CDR1 and CDR2: SGDLS, YYNGEE. The CDR3 covers 17 residues. The CDR3 nucleotides read TGTGCCAGCAGCGTAGTGAGCGGGGGGGCGGGTTACAATGAGCAGTTCTTC. Encoded protein: CASSVVSGGAGYNEQFF.

This clonotype has at least ten counts. The chain employs TRBV15 and TRBJ2-5; 7 nucleotides line up with TRBD1. With V trimmed by 2 bases and J by 5 bases, 8 bases remained unmatched. This CDR3 is built from 15 residues. The V gene's germline CDR1 is LNHNV and CDR2 YYDKDF (reference sequence). CDR3 region: CATSRYRGMGETQYF. The CDR3 DNA reads as TGTGCCACCAGCAGATACAGGGGAATGGGGGAGACCCAGTACTTC.

The sample holds many counts of this clonotype. The chain employs TRBV20-1 and TRBJ2-2; unclear D gene. There are 14 residues in the CDR3. The V end lost 7 bases, the J end lost 5 bases, and 17 bases lay between the germline ends. Per the germline V gene, CDR1 is DFQATT and CDR2 is SNEGSKA (reference sequence). Here the CDR3 DNA reads TGCAGTGTTACCTCGGGCATAAAGACCGGGGAGCTGTTTTTT. Protein sequence: CSVTSGIKTGELFF.

Many counts were recorded for this clonotype. The chain carries TRBV10-3 and TRBJ2-7, with 7 bases lining up with TRBD1. Germline V gene lookup returns CDR1 ENHRY and CDR2 SYGVKD. V was clipped by 5 bases and J by 0 bases; unmatched bases: 4. The CDR3 has 14 amino acids. This CDR3 is CAISTSGGSYEQYF. CDR3 in DNA: TGTGCCATCAGTACTTCAGGGGGCTCCTACGAGCAGTACTTC.